These 19 T cell receptor beta chains came from one sample sequenced in a study of blood T cell repertoires in COVID-19. The protocol was immunoSEQ multiplex PCR, while the TCRdb copy is restricted to in-frame clones and leaves out a portion. Counted here are under 140,000 clones, around 82% occurring once; the ten biggest clones make up more than 15%. The sequenced sample consisted of peripheral blood. Receptor source: a woman between 55 and 75 years old with acute or convalescent COVID-19.

This chain uses TRBV5-1 with TRBJ2-7; the match to TRBD2 covers 11 bases. Looked up from germline, CDR1 is SGHRS and CDR2 is YFSETQ. This CDR3 spans 15 amino acids. The trim removed 4 bases at V and 6 bases at J, leaving 9 bases unmatched. CDR3 sequence: CASSPGVAGGREQYF. Here the CDR3 DNA reads TGCGCCAGCAGCCCCGGGGTAGCGGGGGGGCGCGAGCAGTACTTC.

This clone was picked up many times. The chain uses TRBV7-2 and TRBJ1-5; 8 bases agree with TRBD1. Germline CDR1 is SGHTA and CDR2 is FQGNSA. The CDR3 spans 14 residues. V lost 4 bases, J lost 3 bases, and 2 bases stayed unmatched. The CDR3 nucleotides read TGTGCCAGCAGCTCGGACAGGGACAATCAGCCCCAGCATTTT. This translates into CASSSDRDNQPQHF.

This rearrangement joins TRBV30 to TRBJ1-1; D might be TRBD1 (5 bases). The germline V and J ends were trimmed by 3 bases and 10 bases, with 12 bases remaining between them. Germline CDR1 reads GTSNPN; CDR2 reads SVGIG (reference sequence). The length of the CDR3 is 11 residues. The CDR3 DNA follows: TGTGCCTGGAGCCGGGACGGGGGAGCTTTCTTT. This sequence encodes CAWSRDGGAFF.

This chain's CDR3 is CASSTTGATEAFF. As DNA, the CDR3 is TGTGCCAGCAGTACGACAGGGGCCACTGAAGCTTTCTTT. V and J are TRBV6-2 or TRBV6-3 and TRBJ1-1, with TRBD1 matching 8 bases. This CDR3 is 13 amino acids long. Germline lookup yields CDR1 MNHEY and CDR2 SVGEGT. Trimming took 5 bases from V and 4 from J; bases not matched to a gene: 3.

This sequence joins TRBV7-2 and TRBJ2-7, with no clear D. The CDR3 has 14 amino acids. Germline CDR1 SGHTA, CDR2 FQGNSA. V was cut by 1 base and J by 0 bases, with 7 bases left in between. Here the CDR3 reads CASSLEAGSYEQYF. CDR3 nucleotide sequence: TGTGCCAGCAGCTTAGAAGCAGGCTCCTACGAGCAGTACTTC.

The chain joins TRBV7-2 to TRBJ2-7; 9 nucleotides align to TRBD1. Trimming at V came to 2 bases and at J to 0 bases, leaving 11 bases not matched to a gene. Per the germline V gene, CDR1 is SGHTA and CDR2 is FQGNSA. This CDR3 has 18 amino acids. The DNA for the CDR3 is TGTGCCAGCAGCTTACACAGGGGGCTTAAAGCTGACTCCTACGAGCAGTACTTC. Its protein product is CASSLHRGLKADSYEQYF.

This chain connects TRBV6-5 to TRBJ1-1; D perhaps matches TRBD1 (6 bases). The CDR3 has 14 amino acids. Germline V gene data show CDR1 as MNHEY and CDR2 as SVGAGI. Trimming shortened V by 6 bases and J by 1 base, and 12 bases separated the two germline ends. The CDR3 here is CASRPGVENTEAFF. CDR3 nucleotide sequence: TGTGCCAGCAGGCCAGGGGTCGAGAACACTGAAGCTTTCTTT.

A few counts support this clone. CDR3 region: CASSPLVGLTQETQYF. For the CDR3, the DNA is TGTGCCAGTAGCCCTCTAGTTGGCCTAACTCAAGAGACCCAGTACTTC. The chain links TRBV19 to TRBJ2-5; no firm D call. V was trimmed by 6 bases and J by 2 bases, leaving 19 bases between them. This CDR3 is built from 16 residues. Germline-derived CDR1 and CDR2 are LNHDA and SQIVND (reference sequence). The full variable domain, rest sourced from reference TRBV19 and TRBJ2-5, is DGGITQSPKYLFRKEGQNVTLSCEQNLNHDAMYWYRQDPGQGLRLIYYSQIVNDFQKGDIAEGYSVSREKKESFPLTVTSAQKNPTAFYLCASSPLVGLTQETQYFGPGTRLLVL.

The CDR3 here is CASSIGGQLYEQYF. CDR3 in DNA: TGTGCCAGTAGTATAGGAGGACAGCTCTACGAGCAGTACTTC. V and J are TRBV19 and TRBJ2-7; D is possibly TRBD1 (6 bases). Trimming removed 1 base from V and 3 bases from J, with 10 bases in between. The CDR3 is 14 residues long. Germline V gene sequence: CDR1 LNHDA, CDR2 SQIVND (reference sequence).

This chain joins TRBV4-1 and TRBJ2-5, with TRBD1 as a possible D gene (6 bases). This CDR3 is 15 amino acids long. Trimming took 0 bases from V and 3 from J, leaving 11 bases between them. Germline values: CDR1 MGHRA, CDR2 YSYEKL. The chain's CDR3 is CASSQDGQGKETQYF. CDR3 DNA: TGCGCCAGCAGCCAAGATGGGCAGGGGAAAGAGACCCAGTACTTC.

This clone was seen a handful of times. The rearrangement uses TRBV9 and TRBJ1-1, with D possibly matching TRBD1 (5 bases). CDR3 length: 14 amino acids. V was shortened by 0 bases and J by 11 bases, with 17 bases between the two germline ends. Germline V gene lookup returns CDR1 SGDLS and CDR2 YYNGEE. This CDR3 reads CASSVDPSGSMAFF. The CDR3 DNA sequence: TGTGCCAGCAGCGTAGATCCCTCAGGGTCGATGGCTTTCTTT.

This chain links TRBV28 with TRBJ1-2; D is perhaps TRBD1 (5 bases). The CDR3 extends over 14 amino acids. The V end lost 2 bases, the J end lost 6 bases, and 13 bases lay between the germline ends. Looked up from germline, CDR1 is MDHEN and CDR2 is SYDVKM. Here the CDR3 reads CASSLILGPNGYTF. The CDR3 DNA reads TGTGCCAGCAGTTTAATTTTGGGGCCTAATGGCTACACCTTC.

The J gene is TRBJ1-5, the V gene TRBV15; 7 nucleotides match TRBD1. The length of the CDR3 is 16 residues. Germline V gene lookup returns CDR1 LNHNV and CDR2 YYDKDF (reference sequence). V lost 0 bases, J lost 6 bases, and 8 bases stayed unmatched. This CDR3 reads CATSRDKGANVQPQHF. CDR3 sequence (DNA): TGTGCCACCAGCAGAGATAAGGGGGCGAATGTTCAGCCCCAGCATTTT.

The chain recombines TRBV21-1 with TRBJ1-2; no DNA check was done on the table's D call, TRBD1. TRBV21-1 is a recognized pseudogene. The length of the CDR3 is 15 residues. Written as DNA, the CDR3 is TGTGCCAGCAGCAAAGGTGGGGGCGTCGCAGATGGCTACACCTTC. Translating it yields CASSKGGGVADGYTF.

The chain links TRBV6-5 to TRBJ1-2, with 7 nucleotides matching TRBD1. The germline CDR1 and CDR2 sequences are MNHEY and SVGAGI. The CDR3 loop spans 14 amino acids. V trimming: 2 bases; J trimming: 3 bases; junction bases outside the gene matches: 3. In DNA form, the CDR3 reads TGTGCCAGCAGTTACAGGGGGCAGGACTATGGCTACACCTTC. Amino acids: CASSYRGQDYGYTF.

The chain carries TRBV19 and TRBJ2-7; D remains unclear. Trimming shortened V by 3 bases and J by 5 bases, and 8 bases separated the two germline ends. Germline V lookup: CDR1 LNHDA, CDR2 SQIVND (reference sequence). The CDR3 loop spans 12 amino acids. CDR3 region: CASSMQAHEQYF. The CDR3 nucleotides are TGTGCCAGTAGTATGCAGGCCCACGAGCAGTACTTC.

A single count supports this clone. The gene calls are TRBV15 and TRBJ1-2; D remains ambiguous. CDR1 and CDR2 from the germline V gene are LNHNV and YYDKDF (reference sequence). V was cut by 0 bases and J by 6 bases, with 20 bases left in between. This CDR3 has 17 residues. CDR3 residues: CATSRDGGLTMGHGYTF. CDR3 coding DNA: TGTGCCACCAGCAGAGATGGAGGACTAACAATGGGTCATGGCTACACCTTC.

The chain recombines TRBV27 with TRBJ1-4; D unclear. Trimming pared 4 bases from V and 5 bases from J, leaving 14 bases between. The CDR3 consists of 15 residues. Germline V gene sequence: CDR1 MNHEY, CDR2 SMNVEV (reference sequence). The CDR3 sequence: CASSSLGYVNEKLFF. Here the CDR3 DNA reads TGTGCCAGCAGTTCCCTCGGTTACGTGAATGAAAAACTGTTTTTT.

V is TRBV14 and J is TRBJ1-1, with D possibly being TRBD1 (5 bases). V was trimmed by 2 bases and J by 7 bases, leaving 11 bases between them. Germline V gene lookup returns CDR1 SGHDN and CDR2 FVKESK. The CDR3 length is 13 residues. Here the CDR3 reads CASSQRGGDEAFF. In nucleotides, the CDR3 is TGTGCCAGCAGCCAAAGGGGAGGGGATGAAGCTTTCTTT.